This is a list of T cell receptor beta chains from one sample in a study of T cell responses to AZD1222 COVID-19 vaccine. Only in-frame clones appear in the TCRdb table, and some are missing; sequencing was by immunoSEQ multiplex PCR. The sample holds around 120,000 clones; about 92% are singletons and the top ten take 4% to 6%. Sample: peripheral blood, taken 28 days after the second AZD1222 dose. The receptors come from an adult who received the AZD1222 COVID-19 vaccine. Each CDR3 is given with its conserved first and last residue. A D gene is named only where the DNA matches it firmly. Rows may omit the clone size; those that give it use once, few, many or a size class.

clone_size: .
d_call: TRBD1
v_call: TRBV30
j_call: TRBJ1-1
cdr3_aa: CAWSVRGPEAFF
cdr3_nt: TGTGCCTGGAGTGTAAGGGGGCCTGAAGCTTTCTTT

clone_size: .
d_call: .
v_call: TRBV7-9
j_call: TRBJ1-1
cdr3_aa: CASSSPPGNTEAFF
cdr3_nt: TGTGCCAGCAGCTCCCCGCCGGGGAACACTGAAGCTTTCTTT

clone_size: .
d_call: TRBD2
v_call: TRBV4-2
j_call: TRBJ2-1
cdr3_aa: CASSQGGALDEQFF
cdr3_nt: TGTGCCAGCAGTCAGGGAGGGGCCCTGGATGAGCAGTTCTTC

clone_size: .
d_call: .
v_call: TRBV5-5
j_call: TRBJ1-4
cdr3_aa: CASSLATGWGDEKLFF
cdr3_nt: TGTGCCAGCAGCTTGGCTACAGGGTGGGGGGATGAAAAACTGTTTTTT

clone_size: .
d_call: .
v_call: TRBV15
j_call: TRBJ2-1
cdr3_aa: CATSRERRQGRHNEQFF
cdr3_nt: TGTGCCACCAGCAGAGAGCGGCGGCAGGGGCGCCACAATGAGCAGTTCTTC

clone_size: .
d_call: TRBD1
v_call: TRBV2
j_call: TRBJ1-5
cdr3_aa: CASSGTGPNQPQHF
cdr3_nt: TGTGCCAGCAGCGGGACAGGGCCGAATCAGCCCCAGCATTTT

clone_size: .
d_call: .
v_call: TRBV4-1
j_call: TRBJ2-7
cdr3_aa: CASSQEMREGSEQYF
cdr3_nt: TGCGCCAGCAGCCAGGAGATGCGGGAAGGATCCGAGCAGTACTTC

clone_size: .
d_call: .
v_call: TRBV7-2
j_call: TRBJ2-3
cdr3_aa: CASSLGGRAITDTQYF
cdr3_nt: TGTGCCAGCAGCTTAGGGGGCAGGGCAATCACAGATACGCAGTATTTT

clone_size: .
d_call: .
v_call: TRBV2
j_call: TRBJ1-2
cdr3_aa: CASSEGRALYGYTF
cdr3_nt: TGTGCCAGCAGTGAAGGGAGGGCCCTCTATGGCTACACCTTC

clone_size: .
d_call: .
v_call: TRBV2
j_call: TRBJ1-2
cdr3_aa: CASSEVRDYTF
cdr3_nt: TGTGCCAGCAGTGAAGTCAGGGATTACACCTTC

clone_size: .
d_call: .
v_call: TRBV6-5
j_call: TRBJ1-4
cdr3_aa: CASSYSIRGGLFF
cdr3_nt: TGTGCCAGCAGTTACTCTATACGGGGAGGACTGTTTTTT

clone_size: .
d_call: .
v_call: TRBV6-2/TRBV6-3
j_call: TRBJ1-2
cdr3_aa: CASTPDGIYGYTF
cdr3_nt: TGTGCCAGCACCCCCGACGGGATATATGGCTACACCTTC

clone_size: once
d_call: .
v_call: TRBV7-9
j_call: TRBJ2-3
cdr3_aa: CASSLIGKASTDTQYF
cdr3_nt: TGTGCCAGCAGCTTAATCGGGAAGGCAAGCACAGATACGCAGTATTTT

clone_size: .
d_call: .
v_call: TRBV6-5
j_call: TRBJ1-5
cdr3_aa: CASNKGDATYQPQHF
cdr3_nt: TGTGCCAGCAACAAGGGGGACGCCACTTATCAGCCCCAGCATTTT

clone_size: .
d_call: .
v_call: TRBV11-2
j_call: TRBJ2-1
cdr3_aa: CASSLLGPLPYNEQFF
cdr3_nt: TGTGCCAGCAGCTTATTGGGACCCCTACCCTACAATGAGCAGTTCTTC

clone_size: .
d_call: .
v_call: TRBV12-5
j_call: TRBJ1-5
cdr3_aa: CASGTTGQYSNQPQHF
cdr3_nt: TGTGCTAGTGGGACCACAGGACAGTATAGCAATCAGCCCCAGCATTTT

clone_size: once
d_call: .
v_call: TRBV3-1/TRBV3-2
j_call: TRBJ2-7
cdr3_aa: CASSQDGGPYVIEQYF
cdr3_nt: TGTGCCAGCAGCCAAGATGGCGGACCCTACGTTATCGAGCAGTACTTC

clone_size: .
d_call: TRBD1
v_call: TRBV7-2
j_call: TRBJ1-5
cdr3_aa: CASSLGTGWQPQHF
cdr3_nt: TGTGCCAGCAGCTTAGGGACAGGTTGGCAGCCCCAGCATTTT

clone_size: .
d_call: .
v_call: TRBV12-3/TRBV12-4
j_call: TRBJ1-1
cdr3_aa: CASSLAAKAFF
cdr3_nt: TGTGCCAGCAGTCTTGCGGCCAAAGCTTTCTTT

clone_size: once
d_call: TRBD2
v_call: TRBV29-1
j_call: TRBJ2-7
cdr3_aa: CSVIGGPGTSAGYEQYF
cdr3_nt: TGCAGCGTTATCGGGGGCCCCGGGACTAGCGCTGGGTACGAGCAGTACTTC

clone_size: .
d_call: .
v_call: TRBV5-8
j_call: TRBJ2-5
cdr3_aa: CASGIRGETQYF
cdr3_nt: TGTGCCAGCGGAATCCGGGGGGAGACCCAGTACTTC

clone_size: .
d_call: .
v_call: TRBV18
j_call: TRBJ1-1
cdr3_aa: CASSPHATAEAFF
cdr3_nt: TGTGCCAGCTCACCACATGCGACAGCTGAAGCTTTCTTT

clone_size: .
d_call: TRBD2
v_call: TRBV5-1
j_call: TRBJ2-3
cdr3_aa: CASSPGIAGVTDTQYF
cdr3_nt: TGCGCCAGCAGCCCGGGGATAGCGGGAGTCACAGATACGCAGTATTTT

clone_size: .
d_call: .
v_call: TRBV6-2/TRBV6-3
j_call: TRBJ1-5
cdr3_aa: CASSYPGGVWQPQHF
cdr3_nt: TGTGCCAGCAGTTACCCGGGAGGGGTTTGGCAGCCCCAGCATTTT

clone_size: .
d_call: .
v_call: TRBV6-2/TRBV6-3
j_call: TRBJ2-7
cdr3_aa: CASSYAFYEQYF
cdr3_nt: TGTGCCAGCAGTTACGCGTTCTACGAGCAGTACTTC